This T cell receptor (beta chain) originates from a study of blood T cell repertoires in COVID-19. V dropped 4 bases and J dropped 0; count of bases not matched to a gene: 8. CDR3 length equals 16 residues. The germline CDR1 and CDR2 sequences are SGHRS and YFSETQ. Data came from immunoSEQ multiplex PCR; TCRdb stores just in-frame clones and leaves some out. The data contain under 130,000 clones, about 89% of them seen just once; the ten biggest clones take up approximately 3.4%. The gene calls are TRBV5-1 and TRBJ2-3; 7 bases map to TRBD2. This clonotype was obtained from an older woman with acute or convalescent COVID-19. The specimen was peripheral blood. As DNA, the CDR3 is TGCGCCAGCAGCCCACCTAGCGGAAGGAGCACAGATACGCAGTATTTT. Translating it yields CASSPPSGRSTDTQYF.